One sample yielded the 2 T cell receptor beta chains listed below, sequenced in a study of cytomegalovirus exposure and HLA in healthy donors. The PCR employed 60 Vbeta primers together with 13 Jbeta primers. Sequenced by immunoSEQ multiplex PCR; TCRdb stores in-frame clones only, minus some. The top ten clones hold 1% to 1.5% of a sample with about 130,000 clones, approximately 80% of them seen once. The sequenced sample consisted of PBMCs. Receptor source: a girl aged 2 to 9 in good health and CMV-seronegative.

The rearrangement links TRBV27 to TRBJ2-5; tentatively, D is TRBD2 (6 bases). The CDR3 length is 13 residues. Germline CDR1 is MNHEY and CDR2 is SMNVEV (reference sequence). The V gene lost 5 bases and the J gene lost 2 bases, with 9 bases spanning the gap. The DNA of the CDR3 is TGTGCCAGCAGTCGGGGACTGCAAGAGACCCAGTACTTC. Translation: CASSRGLQETQYF.

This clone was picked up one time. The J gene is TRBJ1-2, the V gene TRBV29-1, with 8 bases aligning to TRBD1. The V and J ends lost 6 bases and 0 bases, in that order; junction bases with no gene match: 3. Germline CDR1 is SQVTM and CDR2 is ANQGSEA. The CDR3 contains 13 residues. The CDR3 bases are TGCAGCGTCGGACAGGGCGCTAACTATGGCTACACCTTC. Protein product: CSVGQGANYGYTF.